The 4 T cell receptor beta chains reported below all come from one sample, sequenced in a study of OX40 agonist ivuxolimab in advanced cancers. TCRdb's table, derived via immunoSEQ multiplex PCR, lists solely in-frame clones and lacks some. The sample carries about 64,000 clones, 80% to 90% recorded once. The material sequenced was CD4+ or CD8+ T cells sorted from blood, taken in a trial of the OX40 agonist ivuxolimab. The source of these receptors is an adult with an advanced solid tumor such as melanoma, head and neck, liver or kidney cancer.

The CDR3: CASSDRDRVYNEQFF. CDR3 DNA: TGTGCCAGCAGCGACCGGGACCGGGTCTACAATGAGCAGTTCTTC. V is TRBV9 and J is TRBJ2-1, with D possibly being TRBD1 or TRBD2 (5 bases each). The ends were cut back, 3 bases at V and 3 bases at J, with 13 bases in the middle. Germline-derived CDR1 and CDR2 are SGDLS and YYNGEE. The CDR3 extends over 15 amino acids.

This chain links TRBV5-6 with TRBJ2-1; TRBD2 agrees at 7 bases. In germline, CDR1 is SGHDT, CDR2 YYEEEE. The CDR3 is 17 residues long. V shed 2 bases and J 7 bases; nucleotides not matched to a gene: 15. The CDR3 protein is CASSFLGTGTKPNEQFF. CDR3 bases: TGTGCCAGCAGCTTCCTTGGGACCGGGACTAAGCCGAATGAGCAGTTCTTC.

CDR3 DNA: TGTGCCAGCAGCCGACAGGTCCCGAACACTGAAGCTTTCTTT. Translating gives CASSRQVPNTEAFF. The genes are TRBV5-8 and TRBJ1-1; perhaps TRBD1 as D (6 bases). The CDR3 extends over 14 amino acids. Germline values: CDR1 SGHTS, CDR2 YDEGEE. The V end was cut by 4 bases, the J end by 1 base, with 11 bases between.

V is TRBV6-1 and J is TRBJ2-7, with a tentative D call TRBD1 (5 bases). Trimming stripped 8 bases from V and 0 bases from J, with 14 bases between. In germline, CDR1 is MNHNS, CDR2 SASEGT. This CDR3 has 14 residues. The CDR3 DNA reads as TGTGCCAGCGCGAAGACAGTTAGCTCCTACGAGCAGTACTTC. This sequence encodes CASAKTVSSYEQYF.